These 23 T cell receptor beta chains share one sample of origin, sequenced in a study of blood T cells in healthy people across ages (dated by TCRdb to 2014 to 2015). The method behind the library was 5' RACE. A second PCR of about 7 to 12 cycles was performed with a sample-barcoded 5' primer and a J-beta primer mix. TCRdb handled the public reads itself, with Q25 trimming in fastp and clone calling in MiXCR, and kept productive beta chains. CDR3 protein duplicates are merged, each entry listing the most common genes and DNA. The sample table shows some 1,800,000 distinct CDR3 sequences, and 39% are seen once. The leading ten clones occupy 23% of the sample. Input material: blood. The origin of the receptors is a human donor in good health.

Remarks on this clonotype: At one of its ends the junction is not consistent with the germline gene, which may arise from a read error. The chain uses TRBV6-2 or TRBV6-3 and TRBJ1-1; D is undetermined. Germline V CDR1 and CDR2: MNHEY, SVGEGT. This CDR3 is built from 13 residues. CDR3 residues: CASSYGKNTGAFF. CDR3 DNA sequence: TGTGCCAGCAGTTACGGGAAGAACACTGGAGCTTTCTTT.

The chain employs TRBV2 and TRBJ2-7; TRBD1 aligns across 7 bases. The CDR3 has 13 amino acids. Germline CDR1 is SNHLY and CDR2 is FYNNEI. With 6 bases clipped from V and 1 base from J, the junction kept 3 bases outside the gene matches. CDR3 in DNA: TGTGCCAGCAGAACAGGGGATTCCTACGAGCAGTACTTC. Residues: CASRTGDSYEQYF.

This chain links TRBV28 with TRBJ2-1; TRBD1 agrees at 10 bases. Looked up from germline, CDR1 is MDHEN and CDR2 is SYDVKM. CDR3 length: 16 residues. V was pared by 5 bases and J by 4 bases, with 8 bases of the junction left unmatched. CDR3: CASSAKDRGLYNEQFF. Written as DNA, the CDR3 is TGTGCCAGCAGTGCTAAAGACAGGGGGCTATACAATGAGCAGTTCTTC.

The V gene is TRBV27, the J gene TRBJ2-5; 12 nucleotides match TRBD1. The V and J ends lost 5 bases and 4 bases, in that order; junction bases with no gene match: 8. The CDR3 covers 16 residues. Germline values: CDR1 MNHEY, CDR2 SMNVEV (reference sequence). CDR3: CASSAPGQGARETQYF. Here the CDR3 DNA reads TGTGCCAGCAGTGCCCCGGGACAGGGGGCGCGAGAGACCCAGTACTTC.

This chain connects TRBV29-1 to TRBJ2-7, with a weak D call TRBD1 (6 bases). Germline V lookup: CDR1 SQVTM, CDR2 ANQGSEA. This CDR3 comprises 11 residues. V lost 7 bases and J lost 4, with 11 bases in between. DNA of the CDR3: TGCAGCGCGCCTACAGGGTACGAGCAGTACTTC. Residues: CSAPTGYEQYF.

The gene calls are TRBV12-3 or TRBV12-4 and TRBJ2-2; tentative D call: TRBD1 (5 bases). The V end was cut by 8 bases, the J end by 1 base, with 11 bases between. This CDR3 is built from 14 residues. For the CDR3, the DNA is TGTGCCAGCGCACGAACAGGGAACACCGGGGAGCTGTTTTTT. Its protein product is CASARTGNTGELFF.

This clonotype was seen more than once but under ten times. J is TRBJ1-1 and V is TRBV7-2, with 9 positions matching TRBD1. The junction had 4 bases not matched to a gene; V was cut back by 0 bases and J by 5 bases. The germline CDR1 and CDR2 sequences are SGHTA and FQGNSA. The CDR3 has 15 amino acids. CDR3 sequence: CASSLAGTGKTEAFF. Written as DNA, the CDR3 is TGTGCCAGCAGCTTAGCGGGGACAGGGAAGACTGAAGCTTTCTTT.

V and J are TRBV11-2 and TRBJ1-1; no clear D gene. Germline V CDR1 and CDR2: SGHAT, FQNNGV. The CDR3 is 18 amino acids. V shed 0 bases and J shed 0 bases, with 17 bases lying between them. The CDR3, as DNA: TGTGCCAGCAGCTTAGATCTTTGGCAGAGTGGCTTGAACACTGAAGCTTTCTTT. Protein sequence: CASSLDLWQSGLNTEAFF.

This clonotype has only a few counts. This chain uses TRBV29-1 with TRBJ2-7; maybe TRBD2 (6 bases). Germline loops: CDR1 SQVTM, CDR2 ANQGSEA. This CDR3 region has 17 residues. V lost 1 base, J lost 0 bases, and 19 bases lay in between. The CDR3 is CSVEGAPGLGVSYEQYF. CDR3 DNA: TGCAGCGTTGAAGGGGCTCCGGGACTGGGGGTCTCCTACGAGCAGTACTTC.

This clonotype showed up just once. The junction departs from germline at one end; a sequencing error may be responsible. The V gene is TRBV4-1, the J gene TRBJ2-3; D might be TRBD2 (7 bases). The CDR3 extends over 14 amino acids. Per the germline V gene, CDR1 is MGHRA and CDR2 is YSYEKL. For the CDR3, the DNA is TGCGCCGGCAGCCAAGGGGGGGCTGCAGATACGCAGTATTTT. Protein sequence: CAGSQGGAADTQYF.

The chain is built from TRBV24-1 and TRBJ1-1, with 9 nucleotides matching TRBD1. This CDR3 comprises 13 residues. Germline V CDR1 and CDR2: KGHDR, SFDVKD. V shed 10 bases and J 6 bases; nucleotides not matched to a gene: 8. The CDR3 sequence: CATQQGAKSEAFF. CDR3 nucleotides: TGTGCCACTCAACAGGGGGCAAAGTCTGAAGCTTTCTTT.

The DNA for the CDR3 is TGTGCCAGCAGCTTACAGCGGGGGCTCTACGAGCAGTACTTC. This sequence encodes CASSLQRGLYEQYF. V is TRBV7-2 and J is TRBJ2-7, with 8 positions matching TRBD2. With V trimmed by 2 bases and J by 3 bases, 3 bases remained unmatched. Germline V gene sequence: CDR1 SGHTA, CDR2 FQGNSA. The CDR3 is 14 amino acids.

This clonotype has only a few counts. The V gene is TRBV20-1, the J gene TRBJ2-3; no definite D call. The CDR3 has 13 amino acids. Trimming stripped 3 bases from V and 2 bases from J, with 9 bases between. The V gene's germline CDR1 is DFQATT and CDR2 SNEGSKA (reference sequence). The chain's CDR3 is CSARLDATDTQYF. As DNA, the CDR3 is TGCAGTGCTAGGCTTGACGCCACAGATACGCAGTATTTT.

The V gene is TRBV10-3, the J gene TRBJ1-1, with D hard to call. CDR3 length: 14 residues. Germline CDR1 is ENHRY and CDR2 is SYGVKD. Trimming took off 4 bases at V and 0 bases at J, with 9 bases between the two ends. The CDR3 DNA reads TGTGCCATCAGTGTCGGGCAGATGAACACTGAAGCTTTCTTT. Translation gives CAISVGQMNTEAFF.

V usage is TRBV7-9 and J usage is TRBJ1-1; a possible D gene is TRBD1 (5 bases). The CDR3 runs 18 residues. CDR1 and CDR2 (germline): SEHNR, FQNEAQ (reference sequence). V lost 6 bases and J lost 1, with 24 bases in between. CDR3 sequence (DNA): TGTGCCAGCAGGGTAAGCGGGGCCGTTGACAGAAGGAACACTGAAGCTTTCTTT. This sequence encodes CASRVSGAVDRRNTEAFF.

This clonotype was counted many times. The genes are TRBV7-9 and TRBJ1-2; TRBD1 agrees at 9 bases. The germline V gene encodes CDR1 SEHNR and CDR2 FQNEAQ (reference sequence). V shed 3 bases and J 5 bases; nucleotides not matched to a gene: 4. The CDR3 has 14 amino acids. CDR3 in amino acids: CASSLTGTGYGYTF. CDR3 coding DNA: TGTGCCAGCAGCTTGACCGGGACAGGGTATGGCTACACCTTC.

The chain joins TRBV13 to TRBJ2-7; 8 bases match TRBD1. Looked up from germline, CDR1 is PRHDT and CDR2 is FYEKMQ (reference sequence). Trimming at V came to 3 bases and at J to 4 bases, leaving 5 bases not matched to a gene. The CDR3 consists of 14 residues. CDR3 loop: CASSFTRTGYEQYF. In DNA, the CDR3 is TGTGCCAGCAGCTTTACCAGGACAGGGTACGAGCAGTACTTC.

V usage is TRBV3-1 and J usage is TRBJ1-1; TRBD1 aligns across 9 bases. Germline V gene data show CDR1 as LGHDT and CDR2 as YNNKEL (reference sequence). V lost 8 bases and J lost 11; bases outside the gene matches: 15. The CDR3 is made up of 14 amino acids. CDR3 nucleotides: TGTGCCAGCGCGTCCCGGGACAGGGTCCAGTGGGCTTTCTTT. Protein sequence: CASASRDRVQWAFF.

The chain recombines TRBV9 with TRBJ2-6; 12 bases line up with TRBD2. The ends lost 3 bases at V and 0 bases at J; junction bases unmatched: 4. CDR3 length: 18 residues. From germline, CDR1 is SGDLS and CDR2 YYNGEE. CDR3 residues: CASSELAGGLSGANVLTF. CDR3 DNA sequence: TGTGCCAGCAGCGAACTAGCGGGGGGACTCTCTGGGGCCAACGTCCTGACTTTC.

The V gene is TRBV5-6, the J gene TRBJ2-1, with D possibly matching TRBD2 (6 bases). Between the trimmed V and J ends, which lost 3 bases and 5 bases, there was a span of 15 bases. Germline V gene lookup returns CDR1 SGHDT and CDR2 YYEEEE. This CDR3 has 15 residues. The DNA of the CDR3 is TGTGCCAGCAGCTATAGCCGGGACTGGGACAATGAGCAGTTCTTC. Its translation: CASSYSRDWDNEQFF.

The chain uses TRBV20-1 and TRBJ2-5; 7 bases agree with TRBD1. The CDR3 runs to 14 residues. V gave up 3 bases and J gave up 2 bases; unmatched junction bases: 6. CDR1 and CDR2 (germline): DFQATT, SNEGSKA (reference sequence). The CDR3 loop reads CSASEGAKQETQYF. The CDR3 bases are TGCAGTGCTAGTGAGGGGGCGAAACAAGAGACCCAGTACTTC.

The V call is TRBV7-8, the J call TRBJ2-1; 13 bases fit TRBD2. CDR1 is SGHVS and CDR2 is FQNEAQ in the germline V gene. CDR3 length equals 18 residues. V gave up 1 base and J gave up 4 bases; unmatched junction bases: 7. The CDR3: CASSLGTAGLAGYNEQFF. CDR3 coding DNA: TGTGCCAGCAGCTTAGGTACCGCGGGACTAGCGGGGTACAATGAGCAGTTCTTC.

The CDR3 region has the DNA TGTGCCAGCAGCCCAGGCGCAGTCAACAATGAGCAGTTCTTC. This gives the protein CASSPGAVNNEQFF. J is TRBJ2-1 and V is TRBV7-2; D not certain. The CDR3 extends over 14 amino acids. Germline CDR1 SGHTA, CDR2 FQGNSA. Trimming took off 5 bases at V and 5 bases at J, with 13 bases between the two ends.